These 30 T cell receptor beta chains originate from one sample sequenced in a study of blood T cells in healthy people across ages. Then a second PCR, running roughly 7 to 11 cycles, was carried out with a sample-barcoded 5' primer and a J-beta primer mix. TCRdb redid the calling of the 5' RACE reads with MiXCR, one entry per CDR3 protein. The profile shows about 1.6 million distinct CDR3 sequences, approximately 32% of them singletons. Sequenced sample: blood. All receptors come from a woman aged 25 to 39 in good health.

This clonotype was detected only a few times. The J gene is TRBJ2-3, the V gene TRBV4-1, with no clear D. The CDR3 runs to 18 residues. Germline V gene sequence: CDR1 MGHRA, CDR2 YSYEKL. V gave up 0 bases and J gave up 4 bases, with 20 bases separating them. In DNA form, the CDR3 reads TGCGCCAGCAGCCAAGAAGGGCGGCCAGGAGATGTGGCAGATACGCAGTATTTT. This translates into CASSQEGRPGDVADTQYF.

This chain links TRBV6-6 with TRBJ2-5, with D perhaps assigned TRBD1 or TRBD2 (5 bases each). Trimming shortened V by 9 bases and J by 2 bases, and 16 bases separated the two germline ends. CDR3 length: 14 amino acids. Germline CDR1 and CDR2: MNHNY and SVGAGI (reference sequence). This CDR3 reads CASSNSGRQETQYF. Written as DNA, the CDR3 is TGTGCCAGTTCTAATTCGGGACGTCAAGAGACCCAGTACTTC.

There are a few counts of this clonotype. The chain joins TRBV7-3 to TRBJ2-1, with 7 bases that match TRBD1. J lost 3 bases, V lost 2 bases, and 4 bases had no gene match. The germline gives CDR1 SGHTA, CDR2 FQGTGA. This CDR3 contains 15 residues. This chain's CDR3 is CASSLGRTGYNEQFF. As DNA, the CDR3 is TGTGCCAGCAGCTTAGGTCGGACAGGCTACAATGAGCAGTTCTTC.

This clonotype showed up just a few times. The chain has TRBV24-1 and TRBJ2-3, with 8 bases aligning to TRBD2. This CDR3 is built from 14 residues. After removal of 6 bases from V and 2 bases from J, the junction contained 3 bases not matched to a gene. Germline CDR1 and CDR2: KGHDR and SFDVKD. The DNA for the CDR3 is TGTGCCACCAGTACTAGCGGTCTCACAGATACGCAGTATTTT. The encoded protein is CATSTSGLTDTQYF.

This chain joins TRBV6-5 and TRBJ1-1, with D uncertain. The CDR3 covers 14 residues. From germline, CDR1 is MNHEY and CDR2 SVGAGI. Trimming took 3 bases from V and 2 from J, leaving 10 bases between them. CDR3 amino acids: CASSYWAGNTEAFF. Here the CDR3 DNA reads TGTGCCAGCAGTTATTGGGCCGGAAACACTGAAGCTTTCTTT.

V gene TRBV10-3 combines with J gene TRBJ1-2; no clear D gene. The CDR3 length is 17 residues. The ends were cut back, 10 bases at V and 0 bases at J, with 24 bases in the middle. Germline V gene data show CDR1 as ENHRY and CDR2 as SYGVKD. In DNA, the CDR3 is TGTGCCACTTCGGGCAAAACACGGCAGCTCGCTAACTATGGCTACACCTTC. Protein: CATSGKTRQLANYGYTF.

This clonotype was observed once. V gene TRBV27 combines with J gene TRBJ2-2; no clear D gene. Trimming cost V 2 bases and J 4 bases, with 11 bases left between them. This CDR3 contains 15 residues. CDR1 is MNHEY, CDR2 SMNVEV, per germline (reference sequence). The CDR3 protein is CASSLGWGGTGELFF. DNA of the CDR3: TGTGCCAGCAGTTTAGGGTGGGGTGGCACCGGGGAGCTGTTTTTT.

This chain links TRBV20-1 with TRBJ1-2; D is unresolved. The germline V gene has CDR1 DFQATT and CDR2 SNEGSKA (reference sequence). V shed 1 base and J shed 8 bases, with 11 bases lying between them. This CDR3 has 12 amino acids. CDR3 bases: TGCAGTGCTAGAGCAGCGGAGAAAGGCTACACCTTC. This sequence encodes CSARAAEKGYTF.

This clonotype was counted a few times. The rearrangement uses TRBV9 and TRBJ2-7; D is ambiguous. The CDR3 totals 15 residues. Trimming cost V 7 bases and J 6 bases, with 23 bases left between them. Germline CDR1 reads SGDLS; CDR2 reads YYNGEE. This CDR3 reads CASSSFPDPASEQYF. The CDR3 region has the DNA TGTGCCAGCTCAAGTTTTCCAGATCCTGCTAGCGAGCAGTACTTC.

J is TRBJ1-1 and V is TRBV6-6, with 8 bases lining up with TRBD1. Trimming removed 5 bases from V and 4 bases from J; junction bases left unmatched: 12. The CDR3 length is 16 residues. CDR1 MNHNY and CDR2 SVGAGI come from the germline V gene (reference sequence). The CDR3 region has the DNA TGTGCCAGCAGTCATACCCGGACAGGGTTGAGCACTGAAGCTTTCTTT. This encodes CASSHTRTGLSTEAFF.

Of note for this clonotype: The junction differs from germline at one of its ends, possibly a read error. The gene calls are TRBV12-3 or TRBV12-4 and TRBJ1-2; 7 nucleotides agree with TRBD1. The CDR3 totals 15 residues. DNA for the CDR3: TGTGCCAGCAGCCAAACCCTACAGGGGAACTATGGCTGCACCTTC. Protein sequence: CASSQTLQGNYGCTF.

In this sample, this clonotype turned up once. One junction end does not reproduce the germline sequence, and a read error may be involved. This chain joins TRBV12-3 or TRBV12-4 and TRBJ2-5; tentatively, D is TRBD1 (6 bases). The CDR3 covers 14 residues. CDR3 coding DNA: TGTGCCAGCAGTTTATGGGACAAGCAAGACACCCAGTACTTC. Translation: CASSLWDKQDTQYF.

The chain uses TRBV5-1 and TRBJ2-7; D is undetermined. Looked up from germline, CDR1 is SGHRS and CDR2 is YFSETQ. Trimming shortened V by 0 bases and J by 5 bases, and 6 bases separated the two germline ends. The CDR3 is 12 residues long. The CDR3 DNA reads TGCGCCAGCAGCTTGGCAGACGACGAGCAGTACTTC. The encoded protein is CASSLADDEQYF.

The chain recombines TRBV5-1 with TRBJ2-7; D remains ambiguous. This CDR3 comprises 14 residues. Per germline, CDR1 SGHRS and CDR2 YFSETQ. The V gene lost 1 base and the J gene lost 3 bases, with 11 bases spanning the gap. The CDR3 reads CASSLWTGNYEQYF. The CDR3 DNA sequence: TGCGCCAGCAGCTTGTGGACGGGCAACTACGAGCAGTACTTC.

The sample holds a few counts of this clonotype. This chain uses TRBV5-1 with TRBJ2-3; 9 bases agree with TRBD1. There are 16 residues in the CDR3. Germline V gene lookup returns CDR1 SGHRS and CDR2 YFSETQ. V gave up 0 bases and J gave up 2 bases; unmatched junction bases: 4. The CDR3 coding sequence is TGCGCCAGCAGCTTGGCGGGGACAGGGAACACAGATACGCAGTATTTT. Translation gives CASSLAGTGNTDTQYF.

This clonotype was detected many times. This sequence joins TRBV20-1 and TRBJ2-7; 8 nucleotides line up with TRBD2. CDR1 and CDR2 from the germline V gene are DFQATT and SNEGSKA (reference sequence). J was trimmed by 9 bases and V by 6 bases; bases with no gene match: 19. This CDR3 region has 15 residues. CDR3 sequence (DNA): TGCAGTGCCCAGGGTAGCGGGGCAACCCTTTATCGGCAGTACTTC. Its protein is CSAQGSGATLYRQYF.

The genes are TRBV7-8 and TRBJ1-1, with a weak D call TRBD1 (5 bases). The ends were cut back, 4 bases at V and 8 bases at J, with 20 bases in the middle. CDR1 is SGHVS, CDR2 FQNEAQ, per germline. There are 15 residues in the CDR3. The CDR3 is CASSSPRGTLLEAFF. The CDR3 DNA follows: TGTGCCAGCAGCTCCCCCCGGGGGACTCTTTTAGAAGCTTTCTTT.

The CDR3, as DNA: TGTGCCAGCAAGGGCTCCGGGACAAGGAACACTGAAGCTTTCTTT. It specifies CASKGSGTRNTEAFF. The chain joins TRBV2 to TRBJ1-1, with D possibly matching TRBD1 (6 bases). Trimming took 7 bases from V and 1 from J, leaving 16 bases between them. The CDR3 runs 15 residues. CDR1 and CDR2 (germline): SNHLY, FYNNEI.

V gene TRBV10-3 combines with J gene TRBJ2-3; tentatively, D is TRBD1 or TRBD2 (5 bases each). Trimming removed 10 bases at V and 2 bases at J, with 13 bases between. Germline CDR1 ENHRY, CDR2 SYGVKD. This CDR3 comprises 13 residues. In DNA, the CDR3 is TGTGCCACCTGGGGCGGGTTCACAGATACGCAGTATTTT. Residues: CATWGGFTDTQYF.

The chain uses TRBV6-1 and TRBJ2-1; 7 bases match TRBD1. Looked up from germline, CDR1 is MNHNS and CDR2 is SASEGT. With 4 bases clipped from V and 15 bases from J, the junction kept 12 bases outside the gene matches. The length of the CDR3 is 13 residues. CDR3 sequence (DNA): TGTGCCAGCAGTGGGGGGACAGCGAGGTATACGTTCTTC. Its translation is CASSGGTARYTFF.

The gene calls are TRBV9 and TRBJ1-1; 7 bases line up with TRBD1. This CDR3 spans 13 amino acids. V shed 3 bases, J shed 5 bases, and the junction held 4 bases outside the gene matches. Germline assignment: CDR1 SGDLS and CDR2 YYNGEE. The CDR3 sequence is CASSGQTGTEAFF. The CDR3, as DNA: TGTGCCAGCAGCGGACAGACAGGGACTGAAGCTTTCTTT.

There are a few counts of this clonotype. The chain has TRBV12-3 or TRBV12-4 and TRBJ1-1; 7 bases line up with TRBD1. The CDR3 loop spans 14 amino acids. The junction had 4 bases not matched to a gene; V was cut back by 1 base and J by 5 bases. This CDR3 is CASSLGLRGTEAFF. In DNA, the CDR3 is TGTGCCAGCAGTTTAGGGCTCAGGGGGACTGAAGCTTTCTTT.

This clonotype was detected many times. V and J are TRBV20-1 and TRBJ1-2; 7 bases are shared with TRBD1. Trimming took 0 bases from V and 5 from J; bases not matched to a gene: 6. The CDR3 is made up of 14 amino acids. Germline CDR1 DFQATT, CDR2 SNEGSKA (reference sequence). The CDR3 region has the DNA TGCAGTGCTAGAGATCCCGGGACAGCATATGGCTACACCTTC. Protein sequence: CSARDPGTAYGYTF.

This clonotype showed up just a few times. The V call is TRBV20-1, the J call TRBJ2-3, with D unclear. The CDR3 extends over 15 amino acids. Trimming took 2 bases from V and 2 from J, leaving 14 bases between them. CDR1 and CDR2 (germline): DFQATT, SNEGSKA (reference sequence). In DNA, the CDR3 is TGCAGTGCTAGACTCCTAGTCCTAAACACAGATACGCAGTATTTT. Protein sequence: CSARLLVLNTDTQYF.

This clonotype has a handful of counts. At one end, the junction sequence differs from germline, possibly due to a read error. The J gene is TRBJ2-7, the V gene TRBV7-6; TRBD2 aligns across 8 bases. The germline V gene has CDR1 SGHVS and CDR2 FNYEAQ. The CDR3 loop spans 16 amino acids. The CDR3 sequence: CASSLGQRGSTYGQYF. The CDR3 region has the DNA TGTGCCAGCAGCTTAGGCCAGCGGGGGAGTACCTACGGGCAGTACTTC.

The rearrangement uses TRBV10-3 and TRBJ2-7; D is ambiguous. The germline V gene has CDR1 ENHRY and CDR2 SYGVKD. The CDR3 runs 13 residues. V was trimmed by 7 bases and J by 7 bases, leaving 17 bases between them. CDR3 protein: CAIKVPERGEQYF. The DNA for the CDR3 is TGTGCCATCAAAGTCCCGGAGCGAGGAGAGCAGTACTTC.

The chain uses TRBV20-1 and TRBJ1-2; D may be TRBD1 (5 bases). This CDR3 comprises 14 residues. Looked up from germline, CDR1 is DFQATT and CDR2 is SNEGSKA (reference sequence). Trimming removed 4 bases from V and 8 bases from J, with 20 bases in between. CDR3 sequence reads: CSATAGTAPEGYTF. CDR3 sequence (DNA): TGCAGTGCTACGGCTGGGACGGCTCCTGAGGGCTACACCTTC.

The V gene is TRBV4-1, the J gene TRBJ2-7; D remains unclear. Between the trimmed V and J ends, which lost 0 bases and 4 bases, there was a span of 16 bases. Germline V gene sequence: CDR1 MGHRA, CDR2 YSYEKL. The CDR3 covers 16 residues. This chain's CDR3 is CASSQEGSLGLYEQYF. The CDR3 DNA follows: TGCGCCAGCAGCCAAGAAGGTAGCTTAGGGTTGTACGAGCAGTACTTC.

This clonotype was recorded many times. The chain uses TRBV29-1 and TRBJ2-3, with 7 nucleotides matching TRBD1. Germline loops: CDR1 SQVTM, CDR2 ANQGSEA. The length of the CDR3 is 14 residues. With 6 bases clipped from V and 2 bases from J, the junction kept 8 bases outside the gene matches. In nucleotides, the CDR3 is TGCAGCGTCGTGACAGGGCTTATCACAGATACGCAGTATTTT. It codes for CSVVTGLITDTQYF.

Comment on this clonotype: An end of the junction does not agree with germline; a read error may underlie this. The chain is built from TRBV5-1 and TRBJ2-2; TRBD2 might be the D (6 bases). The CDR3 extends over 15 amino acids. The germline gives CDR1 SGHRS, CDR2 YFSETQ. The CDR3 loop is CASSPSGVGTGERFF. The CDR3, as DNA: TGCGCCAGCAGCCCCTCGGGGGTCGGCACCGGGGAGCGGTTTTTT.